The 19 T cell receptor beta chains below come from one sample, sequenced in a study of blood T cell repertoires in COVID-19. Clones were read by immunoSEQ multiplex PCR, and TCRdb kept only the in-frame ones, dropping some. The repertoire includes about 370,000 clones, around 91% of them detected once, and roughly 1% sits in the top ten. The specimen was PBMCs or T cells enriched from blood (not recorded which). The source is a man aged 18 to 29 who had recovered from COVID-19.

V is TRBV6-5 and J is TRBJ2-1, with a tentative D call TRBD2 (6 bases). The CDR3 loop spans 15 amino acids. CDR1 and CDR2 from the germline V gene are MNHEY and SVGAGI. The V and J ends lost 8 bases and 1 base respectively, with 15 bases between them. This CDR3 is CASGGSTVSYNEQFF. As DNA, the CDR3 is TGTGCCAGCGGAGGGTCGACTGTATCCTACAATGAGCAGTTCTTC.

This sequence joins TRBV7-9 and TRBJ2-7; TRBD2 might be the D (6 bases). This CDR3 region has 14 residues. Germline values: CDR1 SEHNR, CDR2 FQNEAQ (reference sequence). Trimming stripped 1 base from V and 4 bases from J, with 11 bases between. This CDR3 reads CASSLGAAGYEQYF. The DNA for the CDR3 is TGTGCCAGCAGCTTAGGGGCCGCGGGGTACGAGCAGTACTTC.

The chain combines TRBV4-3 with TRBJ1-6; D is perhaps TRBD1 (5 bases). The CDR3 spans 17 residues. Germline CDR1 LGHNA, CDR2 YSLEER. V was clipped by 1 base and J by 5 bases, with 15 bases between them. In DNA, the CDR3 is TGCGCCAGCAGCCAAGGAGGCGGCCCCAGGGATAATTCACCCCTCCACTTT. This codes for CASSQGGGPRDNSPLHF.

V is TRBV27 and J is TRBJ1-3; tentative D call: TRBD1 (6 bases). V gave up 5 bases and J gave up 0 bases, with 8 bases separating them. The CDR3 has 14 residues. Germline CDR1 MNHEY, CDR2 SMNVEV (reference sequence). The CDR3 DNA reads TGTGCCAGCAGTCGGACAGTCTCTGGAAACACCATATATTTT. Encoded protein: CASSRTVSGNTIYF.

J is TRBJ1-5 and V is TRBV6-5, with D hard to call. The CDR3 runs to 16 residues. From germline, CDR1 is MNHEY and CDR2 SVGAGI. V was clipped by 0 bases and J by 2 bases, with 11 bases between them. The CDR3 DNA sequence: TGTGCCAGCAGTTACTCGGCTAGGATTGGCAATCAGCCCCAGCATTTT. Translated: CASSYSARIGNQPQHF.

V usage is TRBV9 and J usage is TRBJ2-1; D is unclear. Germline CDR1 reads SGDLS; CDR2 reads YYNGEE. The CDR3 loop spans 16 amino acids. V was shortened by 0 bases and J by 3 bases, with 13 bases between the two germline ends. For the CDR3, the DNA is TGTGCCAGCAGCGTAGTTTCCCGGAGTAACTACAATGAGCAGTTCTTC. Translated: CASSVVSRSNYNEQFF.

This chain uses TRBV7-2 with TRBJ2-1, with D possibly being TRBD1 (6 bases). The length of the CDR3 is 14 residues. CDR1 is SGHTA, CDR2 FQGNSA, per germline. Trimming pared 4 bases from V and 6 bases from J, leaving 13 bases between. This CDR3 is CASSSSGQFNEQFF. CDR3 DNA: TGTGCCAGCAGCTCATCCGGACAGTTCAATGAGCAGTTCTTC.

The chain has TRBV5-1 and TRBJ1-1; 7 bases line up with TRBD1. Germline V gene sequence: CDR1 SGHRS, CDR2 YFSETQ. The V gene end was trimmed by 5 bases and the J gene end by 1 base; junction bases not matched to a gene: 2. The CDR3 is 13 residues long. CDR3 residues: CASRTGRNTEAFF. DNA for the CDR3: TGCGCCAGCAGGACAGGGCGGAACACTGAAGCTTTCTTT.

This clone occurred once. The V call is TRBV29-1, the J call TRBJ2-1, with a weak D call TRBD1 (6 bases). Germline lookup yields CDR1 SQVTM and CDR2 ANQGSEA. The CDR3 is made up of 14 amino acids. V gave up 5 bases and J gave up 1 base, with 12 bases separating them. CDR3: CSVNDRTSYNEQFF. The CDR3 DNA reads as TGCAGCGTTAACGACAGGACTTCCTACAATGAGCAGTTCTTC.

CDR3 loop: CAISGLAGGSGTEAFF. The CDR3 DNA is TGTGCCATCAGTGGCCTCGCCGGGGGTTCGGGCACTGAAGCTTTCTTT. The chain carries TRBV10-3 and TRBJ1-1; TRBD1 is a possible D gene (5 bases). This CDR3 is 16 amino acids long. V was shortened by 4 bases and J by 4 bases, with 19 bases between the two germline ends. Germline-derived CDR1 and CDR2 are ENHRY and SYGVKD.

The V call is TRBV6-5, the J call TRBJ1-1; no firm D call. The CDR3 consists of 15 residues. Looked up from germline, CDR1 is MNHEY and CDR2 is SVGAGI. Trimming shortened V by 6 bases and J by 3 bases, and 17 bases separated the two germline ends. The CDR3 DNA reads as TGTGCCAGCAGACGGACCTGGGCGGGAGACACTGAAGCTTTCTTT. This sequence encodes CASRRTWAGDTEAFF.

The CDR3 is CASSQDVWGGSDEQYF. The CDR3 DNA is TGTGCCAGCAGCCAAGACGTTTGGGGGGGTAGTGACGAGCAGTACTTC. The chain joins TRBV14 to TRBJ2-7; 7 bases line up with TRBD2. The CDR3 is 16 residues long. The V gene's germline CDR1 is SGHDN and CDR2 FVKESK. Trimming at V came to 0 bases and at J to 5 bases, leaving 10 bases not matched to a gene.

The chain employs TRBV29-1 and TRBJ1-2; D is ambiguous. The CDR3 covers 11 residues. In germline, CDR1 is SQVTM, CDR2 ANQGSEA. With 3 bases removed from V and 1 base from J, the gap between germline ends came to 3 bases. The CDR3 here is CSVDSNYGYTF. Written as DNA, the CDR3 is TGCAGCGTTGACAGTAACTATGGCTACACCTTC.

V and J are TRBV5-4 and TRBJ2-2; tentatively, D is TRBD1 (7 bases). V lost 4 bases and J lost 3, with 10 bases in between. In germline, CDR1 is SGHNT, CDR2 YYREEE (reference sequence). The CDR3 runs to 14 residues. CDR3 loop: CASSQGGYTGELFF. The CDR3 nucleotides are TGTGCCAGCAGCCAGGGGGGTTACACCGGGGAGCTGTTTTTT.

The gene calls are TRBV7-9 and TRBJ2-7, with D perhaps matching TRBD2 (5 bases). The V gene lost 1 base and the J gene lost 6 bases, with 16 bases spanning the gap. Germline V gene lookup returns CDR1 SEHNR and CDR2 FQNEAQ (reference sequence). This CDR3 is built from 15 residues. CDR3: CASSLGGRSLAEQYF. The CDR3 DNA follows: TGTGCCAGCAGCTTAGGTGGCAGGTCCCTAGCCGAGCAGTACTTC.

The J gene is TRBJ1-6, the V gene TRBV27; no reliable D call. CDR3 length equals 15 residues. V lost 3 bases and J lost 5, with 11 bases in between. The V gene's germline CDR1 is MNHEY and CDR2 SMNVEV (reference sequence). The chain's CDR3 is CASSFEWGDNSPLHF. CDR3 DNA: TGTGCCAGCAGTTTCGAATGGGGAGATAATTCACCCCTCCACTTT.

The chain has TRBV14 and TRBJ2-1; D may be TRBD1 (7 bases). From germline, CDR1 is SGHDN and CDR2 FVKESK. The length of the CDR3 is 16 residues. V lost 0 bases and J lost 3, with 12 bases in between. CDR3 amino acids: CASSQDGGTVYNEQFF. The CDR3 DNA reads TGTGCCAGCAGCCAAGATGGGGGGACAGTCTACAATGAGCAGTTCTTC.

The J gene is TRBJ1-5, the V gene TRBV4-3; weak D call: TRBD1 (6 bases). Per the germline V gene, CDR1 is LGHNA and CDR2 is YSLEER. This CDR3 region has 15 residues. Trimming removed 0 bases from V and 6 bases from J, with 12 bases in between. DNA for the CDR3: TGCGCCAGCAGCCAAGATCTTTTCAGGGGTCAGCCCCAGCATTTT. The encoded protein is CASSQDLFRGQPQHF.

This sequence joins TRBV6-2 or TRBV6-3 and TRBJ2-1; 8 nucleotides match TRBD2. This CDR3 comprises 13 residues. After removal of 6 bases from V and 7 bases from J, the junction contained 5 bases not matched to a gene. The germline V gene encodes CDR1 MNHEY and CDR2 SVGEGT. CDR3 region: CASSRLAYNEQFF. Here the CDR3 DNA reads TGTGCCAGCAGCCGACTAGCGTATAATGAGCAGTTCTTC.